The next 2 T cell receptor beta chains were all read from a single sample in a study of PD-L1 blockade in urothelial cancer. Using immunoSEQ multiplex PCR, the repertoire was profiled, and TCRdb retains in-frame clones only, with some absent. The sample has 60,000 to 75,000 clones, around 86% seen once. Sample time point: pretreatment peripheral blood. Source: PBMCs, taken around atezolizumab (anti-PD-L1) treatment. The receptors here all came from a man in his 60s with urothelial cancer.

The CDR3 region has the DNA TGTGCCAGCAGTGAAAATAACAGCCAAAAGCCCCAGCATTTT. This translates into CASSENNSQKPQHF. The chain employs TRBV6-1 and TRBJ1-5, with unresolved D. Trimming cost V 2 bases and J 8 bases, with 13 bases left between them. The CDR3 extends over 14 amino acids. Germline values: CDR1 MNHNS, CDR2 SASEGT.

The J gene is TRBJ2-4, the V gene TRBV27; 7 bases map to TRBD1. CDR1 is MNHEY, CDR2 SMNVEV, per germline (reference sequence). This CDR3 region has 16 residues. V gave up 6 bases and J gave up 2 bases; unmatched junction bases: 10. CDR3 nucleotides: TGTGCCAGCAGCTCCCAACAGGGGTGGTCCAAAAACATTCAGTACTTC. It specifies CASSSQQGWSKNIQYF.